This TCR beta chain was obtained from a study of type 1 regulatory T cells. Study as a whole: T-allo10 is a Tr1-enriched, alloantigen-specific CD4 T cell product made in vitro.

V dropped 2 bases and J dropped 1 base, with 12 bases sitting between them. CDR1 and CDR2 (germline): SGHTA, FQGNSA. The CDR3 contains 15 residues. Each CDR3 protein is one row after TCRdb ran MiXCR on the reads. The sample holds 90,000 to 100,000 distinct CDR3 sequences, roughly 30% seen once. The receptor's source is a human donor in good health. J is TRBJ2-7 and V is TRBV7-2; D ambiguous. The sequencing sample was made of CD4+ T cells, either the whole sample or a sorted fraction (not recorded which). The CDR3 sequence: CASSLSSTSSYEQYF. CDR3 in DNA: TGTGCCAGCAGCTTATCAAGTACCAGTTCCTACGAGCAGTACTTC.